This T cell receptor (beta chain) was sequenced in a study of cytomegalovirus exposure and HLA in healthy donors. Study background: A prior study identified 117 million unique TCR beta sequences from around 180 million T cells. Broader study findings: A reported reduction in N-insertions relative to the approximately 640-donor mean was seen in an Asian-associated ancestry cluster in a later analysis. Rare TCR sequences predominated, though certain public TCRs were found in many donors. Some highly shared sequence variants likely arose as a pipeline artifact.

Points on this clone: Its antigen is not identified.

The CDR3 consists of 12 residues. V shed 8 bases and J 1 base; nucleotides not matched to a gene: 0. In germline, CDR1 is MNHNY, CDR2 SVGAGI (reference sequence). The PCR had 60 Vbeta and 13 Jbeta primers. Measured with immunoSEQ multiplex PCR; TCRdb has only the in-frame clones, and not every one. The table lists 85,000 to 130,000 clones, about 76% of them singletons. V gene TRBV6-6 combines with J gene TRBJ2-3, with 7 bases fitting TRBD2. The source material was PBMCs. This TCR came from a woman in her forties or fifties in good health and CMV-seropositive. The chain's CDR3 is CASGGGTDTQYF. The CDR3 nucleotides are TGTGCCAGCGGGGGGGGCACAGATACGCAGTATTTT.